This TCR beta chain was captured in a study of T cell repertoires in cytomegalovirus infection. This clonotype was counted ten times or more. TCRdb itself ran the reads through MiXCR, one entry per CDR3 protein. Of some 100,000 distinct CDR3 sequences in the sample, about a quarter were seen once. Sequenced input: CD8+ T cells from PBMCs. This TCR came from a human donor in good health (CMV status not recorded). Some clones in this sample may be carry-over from other donors' samples.

The CDR3 is CASSIDPANYGYTF. The CDR3 bases are TGTGCCAGTAGTATAGATCCTGCAAACTATGGCTACACCTTC. J is TRBJ1-2 and V is TRBV19; no clear D. The CDR3 is made up of 14 amino acids. With 0 bases removed from V and 2 bases from J, the gap between germline ends came to 7 bases. The germline V gene has CDR1 LNHDA and CDR2 SQIVND (reference sequence). The full variable domain, completed using reference TRBV19 and TRBJ1-2, is DGGITQSPKYLFRKEGQNVTLSCEQNLNHDAMYWYRQDPGQGLRLIYYSQIVNDFQKGDIAEGYSVSREKKESFPLTVTSAQKNPTAFYLCASSIDPANYGYTFGSGTRLTVV.